The 5 T cell receptor beta chains reported below all come from one sample, sequenced in a study of blood T cell repertoires in COVID-19. Clones were sequenced by immunoSEQ multiplex PCR, and TCRdb holds only the in-frame ones, with some missing. This table has some 360,000 clones, over 75% appearing once. Sequencing used peripheral blood. These receptors all come from an older woman with COVID-19, enrolled during active disease.

The chain joins TRBV10-1 to TRBJ1-5, with 7 bases that match TRBD1. The CDR3 totals 18 residues. J lost 4 bases, V lost 1 base, and 13 bases had no gene match. The germline CDR1 and CDR2 sequences are WNHNN and SYGVQD (reference sequence). The DNA of the CDR3 is TGCGCCAGCAGTGAGTATCAAATACAGGGGATAAGGAATCAGCCCCAGCATTTT. Translating it yields CASSEYQIQGIRNQPQHF.

This sequence joins TRBV5-5 and TRBJ2-1; D not resolved. The V gene lost 0 bases and the J gene lost 0 bases, with 10 bases spanning the gap. Per the germline V gene, CDR1 is SGHKS and CDR2 is YYEKEE (reference sequence). The CDR3 contains 16 residues. The CDR3 loop reads CASSLVVTPSYNEQFF. The CDR3 nucleotides are TGTGCCAGCAGCTTGGTAGTTACCCCCTCCTACAATGAGCAGTTCTTC.

This clone has just one count. CDR3 sequence: CASHRGIGTNEKLFF. Written as DNA, the CDR3 is TGTGCCAGCCACAGGGGCATCGGAACTAATGAAAAACTGTTTTTT. The chain recombines TRBV7-8 with TRBJ1-4; 7 bases agree with TRBD1. Trimming removed 8 bases from V and 1 base from J; junction bases left unmatched: 7. CDR1 SGHVS and CDR2 FQNEAQ come from the germline V gene. This CDR3 region has 15 residues.

The chain carries TRBV25-1 and TRBJ1-3; a weak D match, TRBD1 (5 bases). The ends were cut back, 6 bases at V and 3 bases at J, with 9 bases in the middle. CDR1 and CDR2 from the germline V gene are MGHDK and SYGVNS. The CDR3 runs 13 residues. Written as DNA, the CDR3 is TGTGCCAGCAGAATGGGGGGTGGAAACACCATATATTTT. Its protein is CASRMGGGNTIYF.

This chain uses TRBV11-2 with TRBJ1-6, with a possible D match to TRBD1 (5 bases). Trimming pared 5 bases from V and 5 bases from J, leaving 10 bases between. Germline V gene lookup returns CDR1 SGHAT and CDR2 FQNNGV. This CDR3 is built from 14 residues. CDR3 sequence: CASSPGVDNSPLHF. The CDR3, as DNA: TGTGCCAGCAGCCCGGGGGTGGATAATTCACCCCTCCACTTT.